The rows below give T cell receptor beta chains drawn from one sample of a study of T-cell reconstitution after alpha-beta-depleted transplantation in children. TCRdb reprocessed the PCR reads via MiXCR and lists one record per CDR3 protein. The table includes about 690,000 distinct CDR3 sequences, roughly 17% detected once. The sequences come from PBMCs from the stem cell graft donor, collected from the stem cell graft. The source of these receptors is a human donor who donated a stem cell graft to a child with acute myeloid leukemia. Both conserved end residues are part of each CDR3.

V gene: TRBV6-1; CDR3 protein: CASSEARTINQETQYF
V gene: TRBV10-3; CDR3 protein: CAIRDSLRNEKLFF
V gene: TRBV10-3; CDR3 protein: CAISESDRTDTQYF
V gene: TRBV15; CDR3 protein: CATSISGAYNEQFF
V gene: TRBV4-2; CDR3 protein: CASSQAQAYGYTF
V gene: TRBV25-1; CDR3 protein: CASSETGIIATNEKLFF
V gene: TRBV7-2; CDR3 protein: CASSLKSFRTQYF
V gene: TRBV20-1; CDR3 protein: CSLGEAAGEQFF
V gene: TRBV25-1; CDR3 protein: CATSRTVTDTQYF
V gene: TRBV12-3/TRBV12-4; CDR3 protein: CASSLALAGGPTDTQYF
V gene: TRBV20-1; CDR3 protein: CSAPGQGRTGELFF
V gene: TRBV12-3/TRBV12-4; CDR3 protein: CASTPGQGDQPQHF
V gene: TRBV24-1; CDR3 protein: CATSDTGLSSSYNEQFF
V gene: TRBV15; CDR3 protein: CATSRGGTEAFF
V gene: TRBV12-3/TRBV12-4; CDR3 protein: CASSSFGQGNGYTF
V gene: TRBV27; CDR3 protein: CASSTRGLAGEQYF
V gene: TRBV20-1; CDR3 protein: CCVSLHFRQGALDEQYF
V gene: TRBV20-1; CDR3 protein: CSAPGDRTSYEQYF
V gene: TRBV24-1; CDR3 protein: CATSDLGLGTDRQYF
V gene: TRBV6-1; CDR3 protein: CASSDGQGGDVDTQYF
V gene: TRBV6-1; CDR3 protein: CASSGGGQYNEQFF
V gene: TRBV27; CDR3 protein: CATRRQGLHSPLHF
V gene: TRBV20-1; CDR3 protein: CSAQHQETQYF
V gene: TRBV4-1; CDR3 protein: CASSQDGGLTDTQYF
V gene: TRBV7-2; CDR3 protein: CASSFHRDSNTEAFF
V gene: TRBV29-1; CDR3 protein: CSVRRTGGLGDTQYF
V gene: TRBV29-1; CDR3 protein: CSVEALTIPDTQYF
V gene: TRBV9; CDR3 protein: CASSQIQGTKETQYF
V gene: TRBV20-1; CDR3 protein: CSARAQGIIYNEQFF
V gene: TRBV12-3/TRBV12-4; CDR3 protein: CASSFYRRETQYF
V gene: TRBV24-1; CDR3 protein: CATGDQRDQPQHF
V gene: TRBV6-2/TRBV6-3; CDR3 protein: CASSLRTDYEQYF
V gene: TRBV7-9; CDR3 protein: CASSLGGQRLYNEQFF
V gene: TRBV20-1; CDR3 protein: CSATLAGGKETQYF
V gene: TRBV5-8; CDR3 protein: CASSPTRPTSYNEQFF
V gene: TRBV7-9; CDR3 protein: CASSPIGTGNTEAFF
V gene: TRBV20-1; CDR3 protein: CSASRGLPEGGYTF
V gene: TRBV6-6; CDR3 protein: CASSRTSDEQFF
V gene: TRBV20-1; CDR3 protein: CSAIANYNEQFF
V gene: TRBV6-5; CDR3 protein: CASSSFGGGYEQYF
V gene: TRBV7-2; CDR3 protein: CASSPTPLSGNTIYF
V gene: TRBV5-1; CDR3 protein: CASSLGQGESPLHF
V gene: TRBV24-1; CDR3 protein: CATSDLVVGEQFF
V gene: TRBV12-3/TRBV12-4; CDR3 protein: CASSLRLGGNQPQHF
V gene: TRBV29-1; CDR3 protein: CSVGNRVYEQYF
V gene: TRBV12-3/TRBV12-4; CDR3 protein: CASSSGMGQPQHF
V gene: TRBV20-1; CDR3 protein: CSARDGEPSGRDIQYF
V gene: TRBV7-9; CDR3 protein: CASSPEGSEAFF
V gene: TRBV20-1; CDR3 protein: CSASSGETQETQYF
V gene: TRBV5-1; CDR3 protein: CASSFRAGYEQYF
V gene: TRBV7-9; CDR3 protein: CASSPRGGENTEAFF
V gene: TRBV20-1; CDR3 protein: CSAPGTSGLYYEQYF
V gene: TRBV7-2; CDR3 protein: CASSLAMDYEQYF
V gene: TRBV19; CDR3 protein: CAAQGRGTEAFF
V gene: TRBV7-2; CDR3 protein: CASSLVPSNAGELFF
V gene: TRBV7-2; CDR3 protein: CASSSPGQGGNKQFF
V gene: TRBV4-3; CDR3 protein: CASSQDGGDRDTQYF
V gene: TRBV5-5; CDR3 protein: CASSVDRLNTEAFF
V gene: TRBV7-2; CDR3 protein: CASSLVRAGNTIYF